A single T cell receptor (beta chain) is shown here with its context. The V end was cut by 1 base, the J end by 7 bases, with 11 bases between. Looked up from germline, CDR1 is MGHRA and CDR2 is YSYEKL. The CDR3 runs 15 residues. This table comes from immunoSEQ multiplex PCR, and its TCRdb copy is limited to in-frame clones, with some not included. Of some 45,000 clones in the sample, around 76% were seen once. This sample was taken from a study of blood T cell repertoires in COVID-19. Sequencing was carried out using peripheral blood. This receptor was taken from a man in his 70s with active or convalescent COVID-19. The rearrangement uses TRBV4-1 and TRBJ1-6, with D unclear. CDR3 nucleotides: TGCGCCAGCAGCCAAGGGGGAGGGTTGAATTCACCCCTCCACTTT. This sequence encodes CASSQGGGLNSPLHF.